The source of this TCR beta chain is a study of blood T cell repertoires in COVID-19. Study context: T cells, B-cell-depleted T cells, or PBMCs supplied cDNA or gDNA.

Germline V gene sequence: CDR1 SGHDT, CDR2 YYEEEE. Unmatched junction bases numbered 4, after V lost 3 bases and J lost 6 bases. CDR3 size: 13 residues. TCRdb's copy holds only in-frame clones and misses some; the assay was immunoSEQ multiplex PCR. The sample contains about 200,000 clones, approximately 82% of which appear only once. This clonotype was obtained from a woman in her sixties with acute COVID-19. The specimen sequenced was PBMCs or T cells enriched from blood (not recorded which). The V gene is TRBV5-6, the J gene TRBJ1-2, with 8 bases aligning to TRBD1. The CDR3 coding sequence is TGTGCCAGCAGCTGGGGACAGGAAGATGGCTACACCTTC. Its protein product is CASSWGQEDGYTF.